A single sample gave rise to the 19 T cell receptor beta chains below, sequenced in a study of control samples from healthy donors and cancer patients. Sequencing was performed with immunoSEQ multiplex PCR; in TCRdb, only in-frame clones are kept and a portion is missing. The table lists over 50,000 clones, around 95% of them singletons, with about 1.1% in the top ten. Sequenced sample: blood. The receptor source for this set is a woman aged 18-29 years in good health.

As to this clone: Distinct nucleotide sequences in the sample also encode this CDR3. This chain joins TRBV6-5 and TRBJ1-6; a possible D gene is TRBD1 (5 bases). Germline CDR1 reads MNHEY; CDR2 reads SVGAGI. V lost 8 bases and J lost 7, with 12 bases in between. CDR3 size: 13 residues. As DNA, the CDR3 is TGTGCCAGCGGGGACCGCGCCAATTCACCCCTCCACTTT. Translating gives CASGDRANSPLHF.

The V gene is TRBV2, the J gene TRBJ1-5; D not resolved. The CDR3 loop spans 13 amino acids. The germline V gene has CDR1 SNHLY and CDR2 FYNNEI. Trimming took off 5 bases at V and 6 bases at J, with 11 bases between the two ends. In nucleotides, the CDR3 is TGTGCCAGCAGTATCTGGGGAAGTCAGCCCCAGCATTTT. It codes for CASSIWGSQPQHF. Looking up the rest from reference TRBV2 and TRBJ1-5 gives the full variable domain: EPEVTQTPSHQVTQMGQEVILRCVPISNHLYFYWYRQILGQKVEFLVSFYNNEISEKSEIFDDQFSVERPDGSNFTLKIRSTKLEDSAMYFCASSIWGSQPQHFGDGTRLSIL.

The gene calls are TRBV6-2 or TRBV6-3 and TRBJ2-3; 11 nucleotides align to TRBD2. With 3 bases clipped from V and 8 bases from J, the junction kept 7 bases outside the gene matches. CDR3 length: 15 amino acids. Germline V gene lookup returns CDR1 MNHEY and CDR2 SVGEGT. CDR3 coding DNA: TGTGCCAGCAGTTATGCTAGCGGGGGGCCGATTACGCAGTATTTT. This encodes CASSYASGGPITQYF.

The chain links TRBV7-9 to TRBJ2-1; 7 bases fit TRBD1. The CDR3 runs 13 residues. Germline V lookup: CDR1 SEHNR, CDR2 FQNEAQ (reference sequence). V was clipped by 7 bases and J by 7 bases; unmatched bases: 7. The chain's CDR3 is CASTLTGVNEQFF. The CDR3 region has the DNA TGTGCCAGCACTTTAACAGGGGTAAATGAGCAGTTCTTC.

This sequence joins TRBV28 and TRBJ2-7, with 13 bases that match TRBD2. Germline V gene sequence: CDR1 MDHEN, CDR2 SYDVKM. V dropped 5 bases and J dropped 2; count of bases not matched to a gene: 9. The CDR3 sequence is 17 residues long. The DNA for the CDR3 is TGTGCCAGCAGTCCCCGCGGACTAGCGGGGGCCACCTACGAGCAGTACTTC. Protein sequence: CASSPRGLAGATYEQYF.

This clone appeared a single time. The J gene is TRBJ1-5, the V gene TRBV4-1; D call uncertain. Trimming stripped 1 base from V and 6 bases from J, with 13 bases between. Germline CDR1 is MGHRA and CDR2 is YSYEKL. This CDR3 is 15 amino acids long. CDR3 sequence: CASSQGPTAGQPQHF. The DNA for the CDR3 is TGCGCCAGCAGCCAAGGACCAACTGCAGGTCAGCCCCAGCATTTT.

The chain combines TRBV30 with TRBJ1-3, with D possibly matching TRBD1 (6 bases). Deletions cut 7 bases from V and 3 bases from J, with 13 bases between. Germline values: CDR1 GTSNPN, CDR2 SVGIG (reference sequence). The CDR3 is 13 amino acids. In nucleotides, the CDR3 is TGTGCCTTCACAGGGTTGTATGGAAACACCATATATTTT. Its protein product is CAFTGLYGNTIYF.

V usage is TRBV5-1 and J usage is TRBJ2-7; 7 bases match TRBD1. The CDR3 runs 14 residues. CDR1 and CDR2 (germline): SGHRS, YFSETQ. V shed 4 bases, J shed 3 bases, and the junction held 7 bases outside the gene matches. CDR3 loop: CASSATGTVYEQYF. The DNA for the CDR3 is TGCGCCAGCAGCGCGACAGGGACCGTCTACGAGCAGTACTTC.

This chain uses TRBV7-8 with TRBJ1-2; 9 bases are a match to TRBD1. The V and J ends lost 4 bases and 4 bases, in that order; junction bases with no gene match: 7. Germline CDR1 is SGHVS and CDR2 is FQNEAQ. This CDR3 region has 15 residues. Written as DNA, the CDR3 is TGTGCCAGCAGCTCAAGGGACAGGGAACCCTATGGCTACACCTTC. Amino acid sequence: CASSSRDREPYGYTF.

V gene TRBV10-3 combines with J gene TRBJ1-6; D ambiguous. CDR3 length: 13 residues. In germline, CDR1 is ENHRY, CDR2 SYGVKD. Trimming removed 7 bases at V and 7 bases at J, with 11 bases between. CDR3 region: CAIMSSSNSPLHF. In DNA, the CDR3 is TGTGCCATCATGAGCAGCAGCAATTCACCCCTCCACTTT.

With respect to this clone: At one of its ends the junction is not consistent with the germline gene, which may arise from a read error. V gene TRBV20-1 combines with J gene TRBJ1-2; TRBD1 aligns across 8 bases. Germline CDR1 and CDR2: DFQATT and SNEGSKA (reference sequence). The CDR3 is made up of 10 amino acids. CDR3 region: CRPPGQADAF. The CDR3 DNA follows: TGCAGACCCCCGGGACAGGCCGACGCCTTC.

DNA for the CDR3: TGTGCCAGCTCACCAAGTCAAAGAGATACGCAGTATTTT. As protein: CASSPSQRDTQYF. The J gene is TRBJ2-3, the V gene TRBV18; no definite D call. CDR3 length: 13 amino acids. Germline loops: CDR1 KGHSH, CDR2 LQKENI. Trimming removed 2 bases at V and 5 bases at J, with 8 bases between.

The V call is TRBV24-1, the J call TRBJ2-1; possibly TRBD1 or TRBD2 for D (6 bases each). The CDR3 has 14 residues. Germline CDR1 reads KGHDR; CDR2 reads SFDVKD. V lost 8 bases, J lost 5 bases, and 15 bases lay in between. The CDR3 sequence: CATMRGGPNNEQFF. For the CDR3, the DNA is TGTGCCACCATGCGAGGGGGGCCGAACAATGAGCAGTTCTTC.

The chain joins TRBV10-3 to TRBJ1-2; TRBD1 agrees at 9 bases. The CDR3 totals 17 residues. Trimming cost V 5 bases and J 1 base; bases outside gene matches: 11. CDR1 is ENHRY, CDR2 SYGVKD, per germline. CDR3 bases: TGTGCCATCAGTACCGCGGGACAGGGTGTTTTTAACTATGGCTACACCTTC. It translates to CAISTAGQGVFNYGYTF.

The rearrangement uses TRBV6-4 and TRBJ1-6; D gene uncertain. Germline V CDR1 and CDR2: MRHNA, SNTAGT. Trimming pared 3 bases from V and 5 bases from J, leaving 5 bases between. The CDR3 contains 13 residues. The DNA of the CDR3 is TGTGCCAGCAGTGAAAGGGATAATTCACCCCTCCACTTT. This codes for CASSERDNSPLHF.

The CDR3 here is CASSDSGGAYGYTF. CDR3 DNA: TGTGCCAGCAGTGACTCTGGGGGAGCTTATGGCTACACCTTC. The chain combines TRBV6-4 with TRBJ1-2, with D tentatively TRBD1 (5 bases). Germline V gene data show CDR1 as MRHNA and CDR2 as SNTAGT. V was trimmed by 0 bases and J by 5 bases, leaving 10 bases between them. The CDR3 consists of 14 residues.

J is TRBJ1-1 and V is TRBV18, with a possible D match to TRBD1 (5 bases). V was clipped by 6 bases and J by 3 bases, with 11 bases between them. Germline loops: CDR1 KGHSH, CDR2 LQKENI. There are 13 residues in the CDR3. CDR3 sequence reads: CASSPDSYTEAFF. The CDR3 DNA is TGTGCCAGCTCCCCCGACAGTTACACTGAAGCTTTCTTT. Complete variable domain (other parts from reference TRBV18 and TRBJ1-1): NAGVMQNPRHLVRRRGQEARLRCSPMKGHSHVYWYRQLPEEGLKFMVYLQKENIIDESGMPKERFSAEFPKEGPSILRIQQVVRGDSAAYFCASSPDSYTEAFFGQGTRLTVV.

The rearrangement uses TRBV9 and TRBJ2-1; D may correspond to TRBD1 or TRBD2 (5 bases each). The CDR3 spans 16 residues. Trimming cost V 0 bases and J 1 base, with 11 bases left between them. Germline assignment: CDR1 SGDLS and CDR2 YYNGEE. This CDR3 reads CASSVGGTASYNEQFF. The CDR3 DNA follows: TGTGCCAGCAGCGTAGGTGGGACGGCTTCCTACAATGAGCAGTTCTTC.

V gene TRBV7-9 combines with J gene TRBJ2-2; the D call may be TRBD1 or TRBD2 (6 bases each). The CDR3 consists of 16 residues. Germline V gene sequence: CDR1 SEHNR, CDR2 FQNEAQ (reference sequence). Trimming cost V 1 base and J 3 bases, with 12 bases left between them. CDR3 amino acids: CASSLGGQRDTGELFF. In DNA form, the CDR3 reads TGTGCCAGCAGCTTAGGCGGACAGCGGGACACCGGGGAGCTGTTTTTT.